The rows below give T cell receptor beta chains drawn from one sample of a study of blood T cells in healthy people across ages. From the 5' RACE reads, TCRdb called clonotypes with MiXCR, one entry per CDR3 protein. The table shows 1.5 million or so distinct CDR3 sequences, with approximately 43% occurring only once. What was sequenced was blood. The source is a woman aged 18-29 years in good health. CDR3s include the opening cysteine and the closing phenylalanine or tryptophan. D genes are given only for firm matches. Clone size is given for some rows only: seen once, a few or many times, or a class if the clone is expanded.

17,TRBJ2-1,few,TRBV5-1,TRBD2,CASSLVGLAGGQNEQFF,TGCGCCAGCAGCTTGGTTGGACTAGCGGGGGGGCAAAATGAGCAGTTCTTC
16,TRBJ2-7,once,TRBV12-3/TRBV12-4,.,CASSLPRTGTYNEQYF,TGTGCCAGCAGTCTACCCAGGACGGGGACCTACAATGAGCAGTACTTC
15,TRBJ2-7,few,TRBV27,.,CASSQYSRVSYEQYF,TGTGCCAGCAGTCAATACTCGCGGGTATCCTACGAGCAGTACTTC
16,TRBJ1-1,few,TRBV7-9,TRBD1,CASSPRSSGQGSEAFF,TGTGCCAGCAGCCCACGGTCGTCGGGACAGGGCTCTGAAGCTTTCTTT
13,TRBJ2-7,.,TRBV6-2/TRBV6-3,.,CASRPTATYEQYF,TGTGCCAGCAGGCCTACAGCGACCTACGAGCAGTACTTC
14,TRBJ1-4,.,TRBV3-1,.,CASSNSATNEKLFF,TGTGCCAGCAGCAACTCAGCAACTAATGAAAAACTGTTTTTT
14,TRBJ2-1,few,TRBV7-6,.,CASSSQRRDNEQFF,TGTGCCAGCAGCTCTCAGCGGAGGGACAATGAGCAGTTCTTC
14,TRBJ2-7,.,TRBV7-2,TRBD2,CASSWTSEAYEQYF,TGTGCCAGCAGCTGGACTAGCGAGGCCTACGAGCAGTACTTC
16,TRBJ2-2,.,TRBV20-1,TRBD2,CSARDPSGSWTGELFF,TGCAGTGCTAGAGATCCGAGCGGGAGTTGGACCGGGGAGCTGTTTTTT
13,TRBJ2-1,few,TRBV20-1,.,CSARLALGNEQFF,TGCAGTGCTAGACTTGCCCTCGGCAATGAGCAGTTCTTC
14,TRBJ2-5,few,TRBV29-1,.,CSVNGGRSQETQYF,TGCAGCGTGAATGGGGGGCGGTCACAAGAGACCCAGTACTTC
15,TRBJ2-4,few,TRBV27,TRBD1,CASQNRQGLANIQYF,TGTGCCAGCCAGAACCGACAGGGGTTAGCAAACATTCAGTACTTC
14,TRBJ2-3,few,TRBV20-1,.,CSARVLSGTDTQYF,TGCAGTGCCCGGGTCCTCAGCGGCACAGATACGCAGTATTTT
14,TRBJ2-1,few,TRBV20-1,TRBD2,CSARDRRGYNEQFF,TGCAGTGCTAGAGATCGGCGGGGGTACAATGAGCAGTTCTTC
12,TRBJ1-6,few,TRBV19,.,CASSIRNSPLHF,TGTGCCAGTAGTATAAGGAATTCACCCCTCCACTTT
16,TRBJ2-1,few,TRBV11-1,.,CASSLPYAAGDNEQFF,TGTGCCAGCAGCCTCCCCTACGCGGCGGGTGACAATGAGCAGTTCTTC
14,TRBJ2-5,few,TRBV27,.,CASSSQVTGETQYF,TGTGCCAGCAGTTCCCAGGTTACTGGAGAGACCCAGTACTTC